These T cell receptor beta chains were read from a single sample in a study of T-cell memory formation after mild COVID-19. A single record per CDR3 protein comes from TCRdb applying MiXCR to the 5' RACE reads. The repertoire holds tens of thousands of distinct CDR3 sequences, with around 13% as singletons. The sample was PBMCs or a T cell subset sorted from them (not recorded which). The source is an adult woman who had mild COVID-19 (a few samples of this study predate the infection). Cell type and time point are not known. The CDR3 runs from the conserved cysteine through the conserved F or W. D genes are given only for firm matches. A clone size is listed for some rows: how often the clone was seen (once, few, many), or a class if it is expanded.

cdr3_nt | cdr3_aa | clone_size | j_call | d_call | v_call
TGTGCCAGCAGCCACCGAACAGCAAACTCTGGAAACACCATATATTTT | CASSHRTANSGNTIYF | - | TRBJ1-3 | - | TRBV7-6
TGTTCGATCTGGGGGGAGGACAATGAGCAGTTCTTC | CSIWGEDNEQFF | few | TRBJ2-1 | - | TRBV12-3/TRBV12-4
TGCAGTGCTACCCCGGGACTCAGGCCCGGTGAGCAGTTCTTC | CSATPGLRPGEQFF | few | TRBJ2-1 | - | TRBV20-1
TGCGCCAGCAGCCAGGTTCCGGGCCGTAACAATGAGCAGTTCTTC | CASSQVPGRNNEQFF | - | TRBJ2-1 | - | TRBV4-1
TGCGCCAGCAGCCAAGATGCCCCGGCGAGGAACTATGGCTACACCTTC | CASSQDAPARNYGYTF | many | TRBJ1-2 | - | TRBV4-3
TGTGCCAGTAGTATCTCTATGAGTACTGGAAACACCATATATTTT | CASSISMSTGNTIYF | few | TRBJ1-3 | - | TRBV19
TGCAGTGCTCCGGGACTTACTAATGAGCAGTTCTTC | CSAPGLTNEQFF | few | TRBJ2-1 | - | TRBV20-1
TGTGCCAGCAGTTGGCCCGGGGAGAACACTGAAGCTTTCTTT | CASSWPGENTEAFF | - | TRBJ1-1 | - | TRBV12-3/TRBV12-4
TGTGCCAGCAGCGAAGCGGGGTACAATGAGCAGTTCTTC | CASSEAGYNEQFF | - | TRBJ2-1 | TRBD2 | TRBV3-1
TGTGCCAGCAGCTCCCCGACAGGGTGGAGAGCTTTCTTT | CASSSPTGWRAFF | - | TRBJ1-1 | TRBD1 | TRBV11-2
TGCGCCAGCAGCCATCATTTAGCGGGGGGAAACAATGAGCAGTTCTTC | CASSHHLAGGNNEQFF | - | TRBJ2-1 | TRBD2 | TRBV4-1
TGTGCCTGCCCTCTCCGGAGTAGTGGGGAGACCCAGTACTTC | CACPLRSSGETQYF | - | TRBJ2-5 | - | TRBV6-5
TGTGCCAGCAGAGGGGACAGGGACCTCTACGAGCAGTACTTC | CASRGDRDLYEQYF | - | TRBJ2-7 | TRBD1 | TRBV12-3/TRBV12-4
TGCAGTGCTAGAGATGATCCGGGACTAGCCAATGAGCAGTTCTTC | CSARDDPGLANEQFF | few | TRBJ2-1 | TRBD2 | TRBV20-1
TGTGCCAGCAGCGTAGGTTTCTCATACAATGAGCAGTTCTTC | CASSVGFSYNEQFF | many | TRBJ2-1 | - | TRBV9
TGTGCCAGCAGGGGAGTATACAATGAGCAGTTCTTC | CASRGVYNEQFF | few | TRBJ2-1 | - | TRBV7-6
TGTGCCAGCTTCGGGGCTAGCGGGGGAAGCACAGATACGCAGTATTTT | CASFGASGGSTDTQYF | - | TRBJ2-3 | TRBD2 | TRBV7-6
TGTGCCAGCAGTTACGCTCATAGACAGGTCGGGCATGGCTACACCTTC | CASSYAHRQVGHGYTF | few | TRBJ1-2 | - | TRBV6-5
TGTGCCAGCAGCTTGGAAGTGGTCGGACTGGAGCAGTTCTTC | CASSLEVVGLEQFF | - | TRBJ2-1 | - | TRBV5-5
TGTGCCACCAGTGATTTATGGACATGGACCGGGGAGCTGTTTTTT | CATSDLWTWTGELFF | - | TRBJ2-2 | - | TRBV24-1
TGCGCCAGCAGCTTGGGGCCGGGCTCCGGGGCCAACGTCCTGACTTTC | CASSLGPGSGANVLTF | few | TRBJ2-6 | - | TRBV5-1
TGTGCCACCAGCCCTGGGCTAGCTGGGTCCTACAATGAGCAGTTCTTC | CATSPGLAGSYNEQFF | - | TRBJ2-1 | - | TRBV15
TGTGCCAGCAGCTCGGAAGAGTGGACAGGGTCCAATTCACCCCTCCACTTT | CASSSEEWTGSNSPLHF | few | TRBJ1-6 | TRBD1 | TRBV11-3
TGTGCCAGCAGCCCCCGTGTGGGGAACCCCTATGGCTACACCTTC | CASSPRVGNPYGYTF | - | TRBJ1-2 | - | TRBV7-9
TGCAGCGTTGAAGATGCTAAGGACATTTACAATGAGCAGTTCTTC | CSVEDAKDIYNEQFF | - | TRBJ2-1 | - | TRBV29-1
TGCGCCAGCAGCTTTGGGAACCAGGAGAAGGAAAACACCATATATTTT | CASSFGNQEKENTIYF | - | TRBJ1-3 | - | TRBV5-1
TGTGCCAGCAGCCAAGCACAGCGACAGGAAGGAGAGCAGTACTTC | CASSQAQRQEGEQYF | - | TRBJ2-7 | - | TRBV4-2
TGTGCCAGCAGTTTAGCTCCAGATACGCAGTATTTT | CASSLAPDTQYF | few | TRBJ2-3 | - | TRBV12-3/TRBV12-4
TGTGCCAGTAGTATAGCCTCCGGGACTAGCGGTCCCTACGAGCAGTACTTC | CASSIASGTSGPYEQYF | few | TRBJ2-7 | TRBD2 | TRBV19
TGTGCCAGAAGCTTGGTACCCCCAGTCGGGTCTGGAAACACCATATATTTT | CARSLVPPVGSGNTIYF | few | TRBJ1-3 | - | TRBV5-3
TGCAGTGCTAGAAAGGACAGCCTAGACCCCAGAAACATTCAGTACTTC | CSARKDSLDPRNIQYF | few | TRBJ2-4 | - | TRBV20-1
TGTGCCAGCAGCTTAGATCTGCCCGCAACTAGCGGGTTGAGCACAGATACGCAGTATTTT | CASSLDLPATSGLSTDTQYF | few | TRBJ2-3 | TRBD2 | TRBV7-2
TGTGCCAGCAGCCCCCCTCACCAGGAAGAGACCCAGTACTTC | CASSPPHQEETQYF | few | TRBJ2-5 | - | TRBV7-2
TGTGCCATCAGTGAGTCTGGTCCGGGGGCGAGGTCTTCCGAGCAGTACTTC | CAISESGPGARSSEQYF | - | TRBJ2-7 | - | TRBV10-3
TGTGCCAGCAGCGGACCAGGGCCTACCTACGAGCAGTACTTC | CASSGPGPTYEQYF | - | TRBJ2-7 | - | TRBV9
TGTGCCAGCAGGCAGACTAGCGGGGCCTACAATGAGCAGTTCTTC | CASRQTSGAYNEQFF | - | TRBJ2-1 | TRBD2 | TRBV12-3/TRBV12-4
TGCGCCAGCAGCTTAGGGACTAGATACTACGAGCAGTACTTC | CASSLGTRYYEQYF | - | TRBJ2-7 | TRBD2 | TRBV5-1
TGTGCCAGCAGTTACGCCCCCGGGACAGGCGACAATGAGCAGTTCTTC | CASSYAPGTGDNEQFF | - | TRBJ2-1 | TRBD1 | TRBV6-5
TGTGCCAGCAGCTTTGGCGGCAGGACCTACGAGCAGTACTTC | CASSFGGRTYEQYF | - | TRBJ2-7 | - | TRBV11-2
TGTGCCTGGAGTCGCGCGGGAGGGCCAGATACGCAGTATTTT | CAWSRAGGPDTQYF | few | TRBJ2-3 | TRBD2 | TRBV30
TGTGCCAGCAGCTTGTCCCCGGGTAGCGGGTTTCGGTTAAAAGAGACCCAGTACTTC | CASSLSPGSGFRLKETQYF | few | TRBJ2-5 | TRBD2 | TRBV11-2
TGTGCCAGCAGCTCAGTTTTGGGGAGGGCCCATGAGCAGTTCTTC | CASSSVLGRAHEQFF | many | TRBJ2-1 | TRBD2 | TRBV7-6
TGTGCCAACAGCGGGGGACTAGCGGGTCGGGAGACCCAGTACTTC | CANSGGLAGRETQYF | - | TRBJ2-5 | TRBD2 | TRBV24-1
TGTGCCAGCAGCCAAGATTTCAGGGGCGATGAGCAGTTCTTC | CASSQDFRGDEQFF | few | TRBJ2-1 | - | TRBV3-1
TGCGCCAGCAGCCAGCTCGTTGGAGGGCTAAGCACAGATACGCAGTATTTT | CASSQLVGGLSTDTQYF | few | TRBJ2-3 | - | TRBV4-1
TGTGCCAGCAGTTTAGTGGGGGGGTTAATCTCCTACGAGCAGTACTTC | CASSLVGGLISYEQYF | many | TRBJ2-7 | TRBD2 | TRBV27
TGCGCCAGCAGCCAAGAAAGGAGCGCGGGGGGGAGCACAGATACGCAGTATTTT | CASSQERSAGGSTDTQYF | - | TRBJ2-3 | TRBD2 | TRBV4-1
TGTGCCAGCAGCTTGAAGGGGCTGAACACTGAAGCTTTCTTT | CASSLKGLNTEAFF | few | TRBJ1-1 | - | TRBV7-8